Following are 8 T cell receptor beta chains from one sample sequenced in a study of technical replicates of blood from a few donors. Clones were read by immunoSEQ multiplex PCR, and TCRdb kept only the in-frame ones, dropping some. This table holds 65,000 to 95,000 clones, 90% to 95% found once. The sequenced material came from T cells isolated from PBMCs. The source of these receptors is a human donor in good health.

The chain employs TRBV27 and TRBJ2-2; D perhaps matches TRBD2 (6 bases). Trimming took off 3 bases at V and 4 bases at J, with 6 bases between the two ends. CDR1 is MNHEY and CDR2 is SMNVEV in the germline V gene (reference sequence). The CDR3 covers 13 residues. Here the CDR3 reads CASSFGGTGELFF. CDR3 DNA sequence: TGTGCCAGCAGTTTCGGGGGCACCGGGGAGCTGTTTTTT.

This chain joins TRBV21-1 and TRBJ1-1; the table's D call, TRBD1, was not checked against the DNA. TRBV21-1 corresponds to a pseudogene. CDR3 size: 14 residues. For the CDR3, the DNA is TGTGCCAGCAGCACACCGACAGGGTGGGCTGAAGCTTTCTTT. Translating gives CASSTPTGWAEAFF.

This chain connects TRBV30 to TRBJ1-1; weak D call: TRBD1 (6 bases). Trimming stripped 2 bases from V and 2 bases from J, with 15 bases between. Germline loops: CDR1 GTSNPN, CDR2 SVGIG (reference sequence). The CDR3 covers 15 residues. Written as DNA, the CDR3 is TGTGCCTGGAGTCCAGTGGGACACTTAAACACTGAAGCTTTCTTT. It specifies CAWSPVGHLNTEAFF.

The rearrangement links TRBV5-6 to TRBJ2-7, with TRBD1 matching over 7 bases. J was trimmed by 3 bases and V by 6 bases; bases with no gene match: 9. CDR1 SGHDT and CDR2 YYEEEE come from the germline V gene. CDR3 length equals 14 residues. CDR3 protein: CASTDRDRYYEQYF. In nucleotides, the CDR3 is TGTGCCAGCACCGACCGGGACAGATACTACGAGCAGTACTTC.

V is TRBV5-1 and J is TRBJ2-1; 8 nucleotides agree with TRBD2. Germline CDR1 is SGHRS and CDR2 is YFSETQ. The CDR3 sequence is 15 residues long. V gave up 0 bases and J gave up 4 bases; unmatched junction bases: 3. The CDR3 nucleotides are TGCGCCAGCAGCTTGGAGGGACTAGGTTACAATGAGCAGTTCTTC. This encodes CASSLEGLGYNEQFF. Full variable domain (rest looked up from reference TRBV5-1 and TRBJ2-1): KAGVTQTPRYLIKTRGQQVTLSCSPISGHRSVSWYQQTPGQGLQFLFEYFSETQRNKGNFPGRFSGRQFSNSRSEMNVSTLELGDSALYLCASSLEGLGYNEQFFGPGTRLTVL.

The V call is TRBV5-4, the J call TRBJ1-2, with TRBD1 matching over 8 bases. In germline, CDR1 is SGHNT, CDR2 YYREEE (reference sequence). Germline trimming cut 4 bases from V and 5 bases from J; bases unmatched to any gene: 13. This CDR3 is built from 16 residues. The CDR3 protein is CASSPRDRLLRYGYTF. The CDR3 DNA is TGTGCCAGCAGCCCCAGGGACAGGCTTCTAAGATATGGCTACACCTTC.

The chain employs TRBV27 and TRBJ2-7; the D gene is possibly TRBD2 (5 bases). V was pared by 1 base and J by 2 bases, with 18 bases between. CDR1 and CDR2 (germline): MNHEY, SMNVEV (reference sequence). The CDR3 has 17 amino acids. CDR3 sequence reads: CASSLLYSLGLPYEQYF. In DNA form, the CDR3 reads TGTGCCAGCAGTTTATTGTATTCACTAGGCCTTCCCTACGAGCAGTACTTC.

The chain uses TRBV10-2 and TRBJ1-1; no clear D. The CDR3 is made up of 12 amino acids. CDR1 is WSHSY and CDR2 is SAAADI in the germline V gene. V gave up 1 base and J gave up 8 bases, with 8 bases separating them. CDR3 bases: TGCGCCAGCAGTGAGTATCGTCCCGAAGCTTTCTTT. Amino acid sequence: CASSEYRPEAFF.